The text below deals with one TCR beta chain. The sample comes from a study of shared clonotypes between healthy human individuals. Researchers partitioned CD4+ cells into CD45RA+ naive and CD45RA-negative memory subsets. The CDR3 runs 13 residues. The germline V and J ends were trimmed by 5 bases and 6 bases, with 12 bases remaining between them. Looked up from germline, CDR1 is MDHEN and CDR2 is SYDVKM. Clones were sequenced by immunoSEQ multiplex PCR, and TCRdb holds only the in-frame ones, with some missing. Here the sample spans approximately 500,000 clones, approximately 95% being singletons. The sequencing input was naive CD4+ T cells sorted from blood. Regarding subset: CD45RA+ positively selected. The clonotype originates from a woman in her thirties in good health. The gene calls are TRBV28 and TRBJ2-3; no clear D. This chain's CDR3 is CASSAPPSDTQYF. The CDR3 DNA follows: TGTGCCAGCAGTGCCCCGCCCTCGGATACGCAGTATTTT. Based on the CDR3 plus reference TRBV28 and TRBJ2-3, the full variable domain is DVKVTQSSRYLVKRTGEKVFLECVQDMDHENMFWYRQDPGLGLRLIYFSYDVKMKEKGDIPEGYSVSREKKERFSLILESASTNQTSMYLCASSAPPSDTQYFGPGTRLTVL.